The 24 T cell receptor beta chains reported below all come from one sample, sequenced in a study of response to subunit inactivated influenza vaccine. TCRdb analysed the RT-PCR reads with MiXCR anew, one entry per CDR3 protein. The sample has 650,000 to 850,000 distinct CDR3 sequences, over 11% seen once. Specimen: PBMCs from blood, collected around two weeks before vaccination. The receptors here all came from a middle-aged man who received an inactivated influenza vaccine.

V usage is TRBV4-1 and J usage is TRBJ2-1; D is ambiguous. The CDR3 has 15 residues. V was trimmed by 2 bases and J by 4 bases, leaving 12 bases between them. Per germline, CDR1 MGHRA and CDR2 YSYEKL. This CDR3 is CASSQPARLYNEQFF. The CDR3 bases are TGCGCCAGCAGCCAACCAGCTCGGTTGTACAATGAGCAGTTCTTC.

V usage is TRBV4-2 and J usage is TRBJ1-5; the D is unclear. The V gene lost 4 bases and the J gene lost 1 base, with 11 bases spanning the gap. Germline CDR1 is LGHNA and CDR2 is YNFKEQ. The CDR3 is made up of 15 amino acids. The CDR3 DNA sequence: TGTGCCAGCAGCCGGGAGGATTTAAGCAATCAGCCCCAGCATTTT. It translates to CASSREDLSNQPQHF.

The chain links TRBV9 to TRBJ2-2; 8 bases line up with TRBD2. In germline, CDR1 is SGDLS, CDR2 YYNGEE. The V segment lost 3 bases and the J segment 6 bases; nucleotides outside the gene matches: 4. The CDR3 sequence is 14 residues long. CDR3 amino acids: CASSARTSPGELFF. CDR3 coding DNA: TGTGCCAGCAGCGCCCGGACTAGCCCCGGGGAGCTGTTTTTT.

This clonotype showed up just a few times. The chain recombines TRBV12-3 or TRBV12-4 with TRBJ2-7; the D is unclear. The CDR3 has 13 residues. V gave up 6 bases and J gave up 6 bases, with 15 bases separating them. The CDR3 here is CASSRGPAGEQYF. DNA of the CDR3: TGTGCCAGCAGCCGAGGACCGGCAGGCGAGCAGTACTTC.

This clonotype was detected many times. The V and J genes are TRBV6-6 and TRBJ1-1, with no clear D. The CDR3 totals 13 residues. V gave up 6 bases and J gave up 4 bases, with 12 bases separating them. Germline V lookup: CDR1 MNHNY, CDR2 SVGAGI (reference sequence). Written as DNA, the CDR3 is TGTGCCAGCAGCCTTGGGCCCAGCACTGAAGCTTTCTTT. Translated: CASSLGPSTEAFF.

The chain combines TRBV29-1 with TRBJ1-2; TRBD1 is a possible D gene (5 bases). Germline CDR1 reads SQVTM; CDR2 reads ANQGSEA. Deletions cut 5 bases from V and 8 bases from J, with 12 bases between. The CDR3 contains 11 residues. CDR3 in DNA: TGCAGCGTTTCAGGGTATAAGGGCTACACCTTC. Amino acids: CSVSGYKGYTF.

This chain links TRBV15 with TRBJ2-1; no clear D gene. Germline loops: CDR1 LNHNV, CDR2 YYDKDF (reference sequence). CDR3 length: 13 amino acids. V was clipped by 2 bases and J by 7 bases, with 9 bases between them. In DNA form, the CDR3 reads TGTGCCACCAGCAGAAGACTGGAAAATGAGCAGTTCTTC. This sequence encodes CATSRRLENEQFF.

The chain recombines TRBV29-1 with TRBJ2-5; TRBD2 agrees at 8 bases. The V gene end was trimmed by 0 bases and the J gene end by 5 bases; junction bases not matched to a gene: 11. The CDR3 totals 16 residues. In germline, CDR1 is SQVTM, CDR2 ANQGSEA. The DNA for the CDR3 is TGCAGCGTTGAAGATCTAGGGCGCGGGGGGTACGAGACCCAGTACTTC. Amino acid sequence: CSVEDLGRGGYETQYF.

The V gene is TRBV9, the J gene TRBJ2-3, with 8 bases identical to TRBD2. Germline CDR1 reads SGDLS; CDR2 reads YYNGEE. Losses at the gene ends were 4 bases for V and 4 bases for J; bases not matched to a gene: 2. The CDR3 is made up of 13 amino acids. CDR3 bases: TGTGCCAGCAGCCGGGAGGGCGCAGATACGCAGTATTTT. It codes for CASSREGADTQYF.

In this sample, this clonotype turned up many times. The chain combines TRBV27 with TRBJ2-3, with no clear D. The CDR3 runs to 16 residues. Trimming took off 3 bases at V and 3 bases at J, with 16 bases between the two ends. The germline V gene has CDR1 MNHEY and CDR2 SMNVEV (reference sequence). CDR3 sequence (DNA): TGTGCCAGCAGTTTTGTTGCGGCCCGGAGTACAGATACGCAGTATTTT. Its protein product is CASSFVAARSTDTQYF.

This clonotype was seen more than once but under ten times. The chain joins TRBV28 to TRBJ2-5, with D possibly being TRBD2 (5 bases). The V end lost 10 bases, the J end lost 5 bases, and 17 bases lay between the germline ends. The CDR3 has 13 amino acids. Germline V gives CDR1 MDHEN, CDR2 SYDVKM. CDR3: CATAGPKEETQYF. In DNA, the CDR3 is TGTGCCACCGCGGGCCCCAAGGAGGAGACCCAGTACTTC.

The J gene is TRBJ2-1, the V gene TRBV14; D is uncertain. The CDR3 is 13 residues long. Per germline, CDR1 SGHDN and CDR2 FVKESK. V lost 3 bases, J lost 6 bases, and 9 bases lay in between. The CDR3 reads CASSQFKGNEQFF. CDR3 DNA: TGTGCCAGCAGCCAGTTTAAGGGCAATGAGCAGTTCTTC.

This rearrangement joins TRBV20-1 to TRBJ2-7, with a tentative D call TRBD2 (5 bases). The CDR3 contains 13 residues. Per germline, CDR1 DFQATT and CDR2 SNEGSKA (reference sequence). V lost 5 bases to trimming and J lost 0 bases, with 11 bases between them. This CDR3 reads CSAGSGISYEQYF. DNA of the CDR3: TGCAGTGCTGGGTCCGGGATCTCCTACGAGCAGTACTTC.

V is TRBV18 and J is TRBJ2-6, with D tentatively TRBD1 (6 bases). The CDR3 consists of 16 residues. Germline CDR1 KGHSH, CDR2 LQKENI. Trimming removed 6 bases from V and 4 bases from J, with 16 bases in between. The CDR3 region has the DNA TGTGCCAGCTCTAACCAACAGGGCCCCGGGGCCAACGTCCTGACTTTC. Translation gives CASSNQQGPGANVLTF.

V is TRBV12-3 or TRBV12-4 and J is TRBJ2-7; 10 bases agree with TRBD2. This CDR3 comprises 16 residues. Losses at the gene ends were 6 bases for V and 4 bases for J; bases not matched to a gene: 12. CDR3 DNA: TGTGCCAGCAGCACGGGGGGGGGACTAGCGTCTTACGAGCAGTACTTC. Residues: CASSTGGGLASYEQYF.

The J gene is TRBJ2-7, the V gene TRBV12-3 or TRBV12-4; tentative D call: TRBD2 (5 bases). CDR3 length: 14 residues. The ends were cut back, 2 bases at V and 1 base at J, with 9 bases in the middle. The CDR3 nucleotides are TGTGCCAGCAGTTTATTCGGGATATCCTACGAGCAGTACTTC. This codes for CASSLFGISYEQYF.

The chain couples TRBV28 to TRBJ2-2, with 7 bases matching TRBD1. This CDR3 comprises 15 residues. Trimming at V came to 3 bases and at J to 4 bases, leaving 5 bases not matched to a gene. The V gene's germline CDR1 is MDHEN and CDR2 SYDVKM. CDR3 sequence reads: CASSFRQGATGELFF. The CDR3 region has the DNA TGTGCCAGCAGTTTTAGACAGGGAGCCACCGGGGAGCTGTTTTTT. Based on the CDR3 plus reference TRBV28 and TRBJ2-2, the full variable domain is DVKVTQSSRYLVKRTGEKVFLECVQDMDHENMFWYRQDPGLGLRLIYFSYDVKMKEKGDIPEGYSVSREKKERFSLILESASTNQTSMYLCASSFRQGATGELFFGEGSRLTVL.

The chain is built from TRBV9 and TRBJ2-1; D not resolved. The V and J ends lost 3 bases and 0 bases respectively, with 7 bases between them. The CDR3 spans 14 residues. CDR1 is SGDLS and CDR2 is YYNGEE in the germline V gene. The CDR3 protein is CASSDPSSYNEQFF. DNA of the CDR3: TGTGCCAGCAGCGACCCAAGCTCCTACAATGAGCAGTTCTTC.

This clonotype was seen a few times. This rearrangement joins TRBV4-3 to TRBJ2-3, with 12 bases aligning to TRBD2. CDR3 length: 17 residues. V shed 0 bases and J 6 bases; nucleotides not matched to a gene: 7. Germline V gene sequence: CDR1 LGHNA, CDR2 YSLEER. The DNA for the CDR3 is TGCGCCAGCAGCCAAGACCCTAGCGGGGGGGCGGTCGATACGCAGTATTTT. Translating gives CASSQDPSGGAVDTQYF.

This clonotype was recorded many times. The chain joins TRBV28 to TRBJ2-5; D remains unclear. Trimming took off 2 bases at V and 2 bases at J, with 12 bases between the two ends. Germline V gene lookup returns CDR1 MDHEN and CDR2 SYDVKM. The CDR3 contains 15 residues. The CDR3 DNA is TGTGCCAGCAGTTTAGATTCAGGATTGCAAGAGACCCAGTACTTC. It translates to CASSLDSGLQETQYF. Using reference TRBV28 and TRBJ2-5 for the parts outside the CDR3, the full variable domain is DVKVTQSSRYLVKRTGEKVFLECVQDMDHENMFWYRQDPGLGLRLIYFSYDVKMKEKGDIPEGYSVSREKKERFSLILESASTNQTSMYLCASSLDSGLQETQYFGPGTRLLVL.

The chain carries TRBV3-1 and TRBJ1-1, with D unclear. Trimming took 4 bases from V and 1 from J, leaving 4 bases between them. CDR1 and CDR2 (germline): LGHDT, YNNKEL (reference sequence). The CDR3 contains 12 residues. CDR3 in DNA: TGTGCCAGCAGCCCGGCGAACACTGAAGCTTTCTTT. Residues: CASSPANTEAFF.

The chain recombines TRBV20-1 with TRBJ2-5; weak D call: TRBD1 (6 bases). This CDR3 spans 14 amino acids. CDR1 is DFQATT and CDR2 is SNEGSKA in the germline V gene (reference sequence). V gave up 2 bases and J gave up 2 bases, with 12 bases separating them. CDR3 DNA sequence: TGCAGTGCTAGAAACTCAGGGGAACAAGAGACCCAGTACTTC. It is translated as CSARNSGEQETQYF.

The table lists this clonotype with a few counts. The CDR3 DNA sequence: TGTGCCAGTCCAGACAGGGGGCCTCGAGAGACCCAGTACTTC. Its translation: CASPDRGPRETQYF. The V call is TRBV2, the J call TRBJ2-5; 10 bases are shared with TRBD1. This CDR3 spans 14 amino acids. Per the germline V gene, CDR1 is SNHLY and CDR2 is FYNNEI. The trim removed 9 bases at V and 4 bases at J, leaving 8 bases unmatched.

V is TRBV7-2 and J is TRBJ2-5; the D is unclear. Per the germline V gene, CDR1 is SGHTA and CDR2 is FQGNSA. This CDR3 contains 14 residues. The germline V and J ends were trimmed by 2 bases and 5 bases, with 12 bases remaining between them. CDR3 region: CASSLSLNEETQYF. Written as DNA, the CDR3 is TGTGCCAGCAGCTTAAGTCTTAATGAGGAGACCCAGTACTTC.